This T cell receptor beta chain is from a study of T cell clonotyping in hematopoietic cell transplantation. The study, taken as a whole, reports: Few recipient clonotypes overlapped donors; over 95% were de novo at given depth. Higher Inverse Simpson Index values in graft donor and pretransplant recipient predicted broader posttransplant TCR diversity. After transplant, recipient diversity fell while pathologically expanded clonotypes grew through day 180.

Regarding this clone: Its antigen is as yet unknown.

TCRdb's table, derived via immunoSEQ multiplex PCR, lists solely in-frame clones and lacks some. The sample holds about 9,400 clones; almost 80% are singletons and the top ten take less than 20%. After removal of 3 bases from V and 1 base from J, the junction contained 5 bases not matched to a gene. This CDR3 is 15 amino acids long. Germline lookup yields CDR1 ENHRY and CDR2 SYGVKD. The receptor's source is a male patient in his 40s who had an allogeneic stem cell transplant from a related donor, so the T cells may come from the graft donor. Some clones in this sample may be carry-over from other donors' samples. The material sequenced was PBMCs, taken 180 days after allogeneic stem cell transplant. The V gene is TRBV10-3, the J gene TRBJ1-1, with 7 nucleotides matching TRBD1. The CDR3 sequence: CAISDPGTANTEAFF. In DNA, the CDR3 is TGTGCCATCAGTGACCCCGGGACAGCGAACACTGAAGCTTTCTTT.